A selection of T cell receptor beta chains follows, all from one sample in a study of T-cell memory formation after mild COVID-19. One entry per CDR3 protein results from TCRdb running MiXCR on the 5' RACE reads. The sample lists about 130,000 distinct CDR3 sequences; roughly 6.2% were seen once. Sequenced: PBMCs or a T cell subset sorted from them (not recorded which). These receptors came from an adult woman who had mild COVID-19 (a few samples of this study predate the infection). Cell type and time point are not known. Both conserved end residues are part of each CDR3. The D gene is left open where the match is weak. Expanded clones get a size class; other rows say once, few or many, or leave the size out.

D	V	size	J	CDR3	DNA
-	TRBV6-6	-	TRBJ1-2	CASSGRSNYGYTF	TGTGCCAGCAGCGGACGTTCCAACTATGGCTACACCTTC
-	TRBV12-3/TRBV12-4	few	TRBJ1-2	CASSVWEGGGYTF	TGTGCCAGCAGTGTTTGGGAGGGAGGGGGCTACACCTTC
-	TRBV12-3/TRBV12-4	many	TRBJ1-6	CASTGSSYNSPLHF	TGTGCCAGCACTGGGAGCTCCTATAATTCACCCCTCCACTTT
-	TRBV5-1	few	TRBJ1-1	CASSSRVLGLDTEAFF	TGCGCCAGCAGCTCACGGGTACTAGGGTTAGACACTGAAGCTTTCTTT
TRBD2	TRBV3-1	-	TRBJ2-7	CASSQENSGGTYF	TGTGCCAGCAGCCAAGAGAATAGCGGGGGGACTTACTTC
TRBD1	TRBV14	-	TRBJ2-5	CASSSTGARETQYF	TGTGCCAGCAGCTCGACAGGGGCCCGGGAGACCCAGTACTTC
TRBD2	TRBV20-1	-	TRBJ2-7	CSARVPAGGYYEQYF	TGCAGTGCTAGGGTTCCAGCGGGGGGGTACTACGAGCAGTACTTC
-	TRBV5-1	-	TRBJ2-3	CATSPAGTDTQYF	TGCGCCACCTCCCCCGCGGGAACAGATACGCAGTATTTT
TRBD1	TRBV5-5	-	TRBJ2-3	CASSSGTGASTDTQYF	TGTGCCAGCAGCTCCGGGACAGGGGCCAGCACAGATACGCAGTATTTT
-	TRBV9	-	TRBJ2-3	CASSVRSGATDTQYF	TGTGCCAGCAGCGTAAGGTCGGGGGCTACGGATACGCAGTATTTT
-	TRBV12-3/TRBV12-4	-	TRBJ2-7	CASSLQRSSYEQYF	TGTGCCAGCAGTTTACAAAGGAGCTCCTACGAGCAGTACTTC
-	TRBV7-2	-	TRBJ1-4	CASSLGQANNEKLFF	TGTGCCAGCAGCTTAGGACAGGCAAATAATGAAAAACTGTTTTTT
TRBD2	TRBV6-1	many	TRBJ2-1	CASGDYRNEQFF	TGTGCCAGCGGGGACTACCGCAATGAGCAGTTCTTC
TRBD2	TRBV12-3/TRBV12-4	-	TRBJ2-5	CASTPGLGETQYF	TGTGCCAGCACCCCGGGACTAGGAGAGACCCAGTACTTC
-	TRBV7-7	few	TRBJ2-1	CASSFSQGTYNEQFF	TGTGCCAGCAGCTTTAGTCAGGGGACCTACAATGAGCAGTTCTTC
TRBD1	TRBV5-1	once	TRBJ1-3	CASSLTGDSGNTIYF	TGCGCCAGCAGCTTAACAGGGGACTCTGGAAACACCATATATTTT
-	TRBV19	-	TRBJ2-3	CASSIFGDTQYF	TGTGCCAGTAGTATATTTGGTGATACGCAGTATTTT
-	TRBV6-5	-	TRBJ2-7	CASSHRLKGSYEQYF	TGTGCCAGCAGTCACCGACTTAAGGGGTCCTACGAGCAGTACTTC
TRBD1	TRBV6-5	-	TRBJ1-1	CASRLGGQGAMNTEAFF	TGTGCCAGCAGACTAGGGGGACAGGGGGCTATGAACACTGAAGCTTTCTTT
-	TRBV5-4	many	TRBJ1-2	CASSLAKNYGYTF	TGTGCCAGCAGCTTGGCGAAGAACTATGGCTACACCTTC
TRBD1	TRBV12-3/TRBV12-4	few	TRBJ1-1	CASSSTGGRTEAFF	TGTGCCAGCAGTTCAACAGGGGGGCGGACTGAAGCTTTCTTT
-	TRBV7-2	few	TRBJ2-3	CATGSWATDTQYF	TGTGCCACCGGTAGTTGGGCCACAGATACGCAGTATTTT